These 21 T cell receptor beta chains were all obtained from the same sample, sequenced in a study of T cell clonality in common variable immunodeficiency. Using immunoSEQ multiplex PCR, the repertoire was profiled, and TCRdb retains in-frame clones only, with some absent. This repertoire holds about 52,000 clones, and none appear only once. Sequencing input: peripheral blood mononuclear cells. These receptors were obtained from a person aged 18-70 years in good health.

This clone has ten or more counts. The read gets to within 3 residues of the CDR3 end, and the germline J gene fills in the rest. The chain carries TRBV20-1 and TRBJ1-1; perhaps TRBD1 as D (5 bases). This CDR3 has 13 residues. Germline V CDR1 and CDR2: DFQATT, SNEGSKA (reference sequence). Trimming took off 6 bases at V and 4 bases at J, with 15 bases between the two ends. CDR3 DNA, as far as it was read: TGCAGTGCAACTAGCTTTGGGGCCACTGAA. Protein product: CSATSFGATE. Given in full, the CDR3 is CSATSFGATEAFF.

This clone was detected ten times or more. The CDR3 end is not reached by the read, which stops 3 residues before it; the germline J gene fills it in. The genes are TRBV14 and TRBJ1-2, with 7 bases identical to TRBD1. With 4 bases clipped from V and 6 bases from J, the junction kept 8 bases outside the gene matches. CDR1 and CDR2 from the germline V gene are SGHDN and FVKESK. The CDR3 totals 14 residues. The sequenced CDR3 bases are TGTGCCAGCAGCCTTTCGACAGGGTATCATGGC. It encodes CASSLSTGYHG. From start to end, the CDR3 is CASSLSTGYHGYTF.

The table lists this clone with many counts. The read falls 3 residues short of the CDR3 end, and the missing part is taken from the germline J gene. The chain employs TRBV19 and TRBJ2-6, with D maybe TRBD1 (5 bases). The germline gives CDR1 LNHDA, CDR2 SQIVND (reference sequence). The CDR3 is 17 residues long. Trimming removed 6 bases from V and 4 bases from J, with 19 bases in between. The CDR3 spells CASRRGGRVPGANVLTF. The sequenced CDR3 bases are TGTGCCAGTAGAAGAGGCGGCAGGGTACCCGGGGCCAACGTC.

The sample holds many counts of this clone. The read comes to an end 3 residues before the CDR3 does, leaving the germline J gene to fill in the end. The chain uses TRBV29-1 and TRBJ2-5; D unresolved. The CDR3 sequence is 10 residues long. Trimming pared 3 bases from V and 5 bases from J, leaving 4 bases between. The germline CDR1 and CDR2 sequences are SQVTM and ANQGSEA. The sequenced part of the CDR3 DNA is TGCAGCGTTGACCGGGAGACC. Its protein product is CSVDRET. The entire CDR3 reads CSVDRETQYF.

Many counts were recorded for this clone. The read is 3 residues too short to cover the CDR3 end, so that end is filled in from the germline J gene. The chain joins TRBV19 to TRBJ2-2, with 9 nucleotides matching TRBD1. V shed 10 bases, J shed 3 bases, and the junction held 9 bases outside the gene matches. There are 15 residues in the CDR3. The germline V gene encodes CDR1 LNHDA and CDR2 SQIVND (reference sequence). CDR3 amino acids: CATADRGGDTGELFF. The CDR3 DNA, read in part, is TGTGCCACCGCGGACAGGGGAGGCGACACCGGGGAG.

This clone has a count of ten or more. The read falls 3 residues short of the CDR3 end, and the missing part is taken from the germline J gene. This chain joins TRBV7-8 and TRBJ2-4, with a weak D call TRBD2 (5 bases). The CDR3 has 16 residues. The V gene's germline CDR1 is SGHVS and CDR2 FQNEAQ. V lost 5 bases, J lost 1 base, and 15 bases lay in between. The CDR3: CASSVAGVAAKNIQYF. The sequenced CDR3 bases are TGTGCCAGCAGCGTGGCCGGGGTGGCGGCCAAAAACATT. Filled out from reference TRBV7-8 and TRBJ2-4, the complete variable domain reads GAGVSQSPRYKVAKRGQDVALRCDPISGHVSLFWYQQALGQGPEFLTYFQNEAQLDKSGLPSDRFFAERPEGSVSTLKIQRTQQEDSAVYLCASSVAGVAAKNIQYFGAGTRLSVL.

This clone was counted ten times or more. The read gets to within 3 residues of the CDR3 end, and the germline J gene fills in the rest. V gene TRBV5-6 combines with J gene TRBJ2-7, with a weak D call TRBD2 (5 bases). V lost 5 bases and J lost 1, with 16 bases in between. Germline CDR1 SGHDT, CDR2 YYEEEE. The CDR3 has 15 residues. This CDR3 is CASSPTTAVSYEQYF. CDR3 DNA (partial): TGTGCCAGCAGTCCAACAACAGCGGTGTCCTACGAG.

The sample holds many counts of this clone. The sequence runs out 3 residues before the end of the CDR3; the remainder is reconstructed from the germline J gene. The chain is built from TRBV12-3 or TRBV12-4 and TRBJ2-2, with D possibly matching TRBD1 (5 bases). The CDR3 is 16 amino acids. V lost 7 bases to trimming and J lost 1 base, with 16 bases between them. The sequenced CDR3 bases are TGTGCCAGCAAGCAGGGCGCCGGCTTGAACACCGGGGAG. Translation gives CASKQGAGLNTGE. The full CDR3 is CASKQGAGLNTGELFF.

This clone occurred many times. The read terminates 3 residues before the CDR3 end, so the remaining end is supplied by the germline J gene. The chain joins TRBV7-3 to TRBJ2-3; 7 bases align to TRBD1. CDR3 length: 17 residues. The germline gives CDR1 SGHTA, CDR2 FQGTGA. With V trimmed by 1 base and J by 0 bases, 7 bases remained unmatched. CDR3 sequence: CASSLNRDSPSTDTQYF. The DNA read from the CDR3 is TGTGCCAGCAGCTTAAACCGGGACAGCCCGAGCACAGATACG.

This clone was seen only a few times. The missing CDR3 end, 3 residues past where the read stops, is filled in from the germline J gene. The chain links TRBV7-6 to TRBJ2-7, with 10 bases lining up with TRBD1. The germline gives CDR1 SGHVS, CDR2 FNYEAQ. Trimming at V came to 5 bases and at J to 1 base, leaving 5 bases not matched to a gene. The CDR3 sequence is 15 residues long. CDR3 loop: CASSDAGQGSYEQYF. The covered CDR3 bases are TGTGCCAGCAGCGATGCGGGACAGGGGTCCTACGAG.

This clone was detected many times. The sequence runs out 3 residues before the end of the CDR3; the remainder is reconstructed from the germline J gene. The V and J genes are TRBV5-4 and TRBJ2-1, with no clear D. The V gene lost 5 bases and the J gene lost 9 bases, with 9 bases spanning the gap. CDR1 is SGHNT and CDR2 is YYREEE in the germline V gene (reference sequence). The CDR3 runs to 11 residues. The CDR3 here is CASSYLGEQFF. Incomplete CDR3 DNA: TGTGCCAGCAGTTATCTCGGTGAG.

This clone showed up many times. The read ends 3 residues early relative to the CDR3; the germline J gene fills the gap. V gene TRBV19 combines with J gene TRBJ1-4; possibly TRBD1 for D (5 bases). The germline V and J ends were trimmed by 6 bases and 8 bases, with 16 bases remaining between them. Germline CDR1 is LNHDA and CDR2 is SQIVND (reference sequence). The CDR3 length is 14 residues. Partial CDR3 DNA: TGTGCCAGTAGGCGGAGTCAGGGTTGGGAAAAA. It codes for CASRRSQGWEK. The CDR3, in full, reads CASRRSQGWEKLFF.

This clone showed up many times. The missing CDR3 end, 3 residues past where the read stops, is filled in from the germline J gene. The gene calls are TRBV5-4 and TRBJ2-5; tentative D call: TRBD2 (5 bases). V was clipped by 1 base and J by 5 bases, with 9 bases between them. Germline lookup yields CDR1 SGHNT and CDR2 YYREEE (reference sequence). The CDR3 has 13 residues. The CDR3 region is CASSLSRGETQYF. CDR3 DNA (partial): TGTGCCAGCAGCTTGTCGCGCGGGGAGACC.

This clone appeared many times. The read is 3 residues too short to cover the CDR3 end, so that end is filled in from the germline J gene. The chain uses TRBV23-1 and TRBJ2-2, with D possibly matching TRBD1 (6 bases). TRBV23-1 is marked as an open reading frame, function uncertain. With 8 bases removed from V and 1 base from J, the gap between germline ends came to 17 bases. CDR3 length: 16 amino acids. Partial CDR3 DNA: TGCGCCAGCGGACAGAGTAGGGTTCGGAACACCGGGGAG. This translates into CASGQSRVRNTGE. The entire CDR3 protein is CASGQSRVRNTGELFF.

This clone was counted many times. Coverage ceases 3 residues before the CDR3 finishes, and the germline J gene fills in the end. The rearrangement uses TRBV20-1 and TRBJ1-1; D gene ambiguous. Trimming pared 4 bases from V and 5 bases from J, leaving 8 bases between. The CDR3 runs to 11 residues. The germline V gene has CDR1 DFQATT and CDR2 SNEGSKA (reference sequence). CDR3 DNA (partial): TGCAGTGCTAAGGTATTTACTGAA. It codes for CSAKVFTE. The full CDR3 sequence reads CSAKVFTEAFF.

This clone was seen ten or more times. Its ends do not fully match the called genes, so a read error is possible. From the germline J gene comes the end of the CDR3, since the read stops 3 residues before it. The V gene is TRBV5-4, the J gene TRBJ2-1, with TRBD1 identical over 10 bases. Germline assignment: CDR1 SGHNT and CDR2 YYREEE (reference sequence). The CDR3 has 15 residues. CDR3 sequence reads: CVSSWTGGDYNEQFF. The CDR3 bases that were read are TGTGTCAGCAGCTGGACAGGGGGGGATTACAATGAG. Based on the CDR3 plus reference TRBV5-4 and TRBJ2-1, the full variable domain is ETGVTQSPTHLIKTRGQQVTLRCSSQSGHNTVSWYQQALGQGPQFIFQYYREEENGRGNFPPRFSGLQFPNYSSELNVNALELDDSALYLCVSSWTGGDYNEQFFGPGTRLTVL.

This clone appeared many times. The sequence runs out 3 residues before the end of the CDR3; the remainder is reconstructed from the germline J gene. The chain is built from TRBV28 and TRBJ1-1, with D hard to call. Germline V gene sequence: CDR1 MDHEN, CDR2 SYDVKM. The CDR3 contains 11 residues. Trimming stripped 7 bases from V and 6 bases from J, with 9 bases between. The CDR3 protein is CASTISAEAFF. CDR3 bases read: TGTGCCAGCACCATCAGCGCTGAA.

This clone was detected many times. The read is 3 residues too short to cover the CDR3 end, so that end is filled in from the germline J gene. The chain combines TRBV7-9 with TRBJ2-2, with 8 bases that match TRBD1. This CDR3 contains 15 residues. J lost 5 bases, V lost 1 base, and 3 bases had no gene match. From germline, CDR1 is SEHNR and CDR2 FQNEAQ (reference sequence). The CDR3 spells CASSLETGVTGELFF. The CDR3 DNA, read in part, is TGTGCCAGCAGCTTAGAGACAGGGGTAACCGGGGAG.

This clone was counted ten times or more. Read coverage stops 3 residues before the CDR3 terminus; the germline J gene supplies the remainder. The rearrangement joins TRBV12-3 or TRBV12-4 to TRBJ2-3; 8 bases map to TRBD2. V was clipped by 6 bases and J by 1 base; unmatched bases: 6. The CDR3 contains 15 residues. The DNA read from the CDR3 is TGTGCCAGCAGCCCGCCGGGAGGGGGCACAGATACG. Translating gives CASSPPGGGTDT. From start to end, the CDR3 is CASSPPGGGTDTQYF.

The table lists this clone with many counts. The sequence runs out 3 residues before the end of the CDR3; the remainder is reconstructed from the germline J gene. V and J are TRBV19 and TRBJ2-5; D uncertain. Germline-derived CDR1 and CDR2 are LNHDA and SQIVND (reference sequence). This CDR3 comprises 15 residues. Trimming removed 1 base from V and 2 bases from J, with 11 bases in between. This CDR3 reads CASSIGGGRQETQYF. CDR3 DNA (partial): TGTGCCAGTAGTATAGGCGGCGGCCGACAAGAGACC.

This clone was seen at least ten times. With the read ending 3 residues before the CDR3 end, the germline J gene is used to fill in that end. The rearrangement uses TRBV6-1 and TRBJ2-1; TRBD2 matches at 7 bases. The junction had 14 bases not matched to a gene; V was cut back by 6 bases and J by 9 bases. The V gene's germline CDR1 is MNHNS and CDR2 SASEGT. The CDR3 is made up of 15 amino acids. CDR3 sequence reads: CASRETGTTDGEQFF. The CDR3 DNA, read in part, is TGTGCCAGCAGGGAAACCGGGACTACCGACGGTGAG.